Listed below are T cell receptor beta chains from one sample, sequenced in a study of neurological immune-mediated disorders. TCRdb redid the calling of the 5' RACE reads with MiXCR, one entry per CDR3 protein. The table shows 55,000 to 75,000 distinct CDR3 sequences, with 2% to 2.5% occurring only once. Sequencing used PBMCs. These TCRs come from a man aged 50 to 59 with multiple sclerosis. The CDR3 runs from the conserved cysteine through the conserved F or W. D genes are given only for firm matches. Rows may omit the clone size; those that give it use once, few, many or a size class.

clone_size	v_call	j_call	d_call	cdr3_nt	cdr3_aa
many	TRBV5-1	TRBJ1-4	TRBD1	TGCGCCAGCAGCTTGGCAGGGGGGACTAATGAAAAACTGTTTTTT	CASSLAGGTNEKLFF
many	TRBV9	TRBJ1-1	-	TGTGCCAGCAGCGTAGGGGCAGGGGAAATCGGAGCTTTCTTT	CASSVGAGEIGAFF
many	TRBV20-1	TRBJ1-6	-	TGCAGTGCTTACGGGACCCGTCAAATTGTGGATTCACCCCTCCACTTT	CSAYGTRQIVDSPLHF
many	TRBV12-3/TRBV12-4	TRBJ1-1	-	TGTGCCAGCAGTTTAGGTGAAGAAGCTTTCTTT	CASSLGEEAFF
many	TRBV4-3	TRBJ1-6	-	TGCGCCAGCAGCCAAGATTTTGCTGGGACACCCCTCCACTTT	CASSQDFAGTPLHF
-	TRBV5-1	TRBJ1-2	-	TGCGCCAGCAGCTATAAGGTTGGGACGGCGGATACCTTC	CASSYKVGTADTF
-	TRBV5-1	TRBJ2-5	-	TGCGCCAGTTGCCGCGAGTCCGAAGGGACCCAGTACTTC	CASCRESEGTQYF
many	TRBV6-6	TRBJ2-3	-	TGTGCCAGCAGTTACTCGCCGGGGTTGTCCGATACGCAGTATTTT	CASSYSPGLSDTQYF
many	TRBV6-6	TRBJ2-5	TRBD2	TGTGCCAGCAGTTCACAGCGGGGGGGCGGAGAGACCCAGTACTTC	CASSSQRGGGETQYF
many	TRBV7-9	TRBJ2-1	-	TGTGCCAGCAGCTTGGGACCCATCAATGAGCAGTTCTTC	CASSLGPINEQFF
many	TRBV7-2	TRBJ2-1	TRBD2	TGTGCCAGCAGCTTAAGCGGGGGGGCCTCCTACAATGAGCAGTTCTTC	CASSLSGGASYNEQFF
many	TRBV11-3	TRBJ2-4	-	TGTGCCAGCAGCTTAGACGGTACAGGGCTCCCAGCCAAAAACATTCAGTACTTC	CASSLDGTGLPAKNIQYF
many	TRBV20-1	TRBJ2-2	-	TGCAGTGCTTCCCGGCGGGGGAACACCGGGGAGCTGTTTTTT	CSASRRGNTGELFF
many	TRBV5-1	TRBJ2-7	TRBD1	TGCGCCAGCAGCAACCGGGACAGGGGCGGTGAGCAGTACTTC	CASSNRDRGGEQYF
many	TRBV20-1	TRBJ1-1	-	TGCAGTGCTCAAGACGGTCGAAAGAACACTGAAGCTTTCTTT	CSAQDGRKNTEAFF
many	TRBV6-5	TRBJ2-2	-	TGTGCCAGCAGTTACGTGAACACCGGGGAGCTGTTTTTT	CASSYVNTGELFF
many	TRBV28	TRBJ1-6	-	TGTGCCAGCAGCGAAAATCAGGGTATTTATTCACCCCTCCACTTT	CASSENQGIYSPLHF
many	TRBV20-1	TRBJ2-1	TRBD1	TGCAGTGCTACCGCGTTGACAGGGATGAATGAGCAGTTCTTC	CSATALTGMNEQFF
many	TRBV7-2	TRBJ2-2	-	TGTGCCAGCAGCCCCCTTGGTCGGGAGAACACCGGGGAGCTGTTTTTT	CASSPLGRENTGELFF
many	TRBV4-1	TRBJ2-5	-	TGCGCCAGCAGCCAAGATCCGTCCCAAGAGACCCAGTACTTC	CASSQDPSQETQYF
many	TRBV6-2/TRBV6-3	TRBJ1-2	-	TGTGCCAGCATCCCCCGGGGGGGGGCGAACTATGGCTACACCTTC	CASIPRGGANYGYTF
many	TRBV9	TRBJ1-1	-	TGTGCCAGCAGCGTTGGTTTTGTCGCCACTGAAGCTTTCTTT	CASSVGFVATEAFF
many	TRBV6-6	TRBJ2-4	-	TGTGCCAGCAGCCGGGAATTACCTTACAGATTAGCCAAAAACATTCAGTACTTC	CASSRELPYRLAKNIQYF
many	TRBV20-1	TRBJ1-2	-	TGCAGTGCTAGAGGAGGGAGGAGCGGTCAGAGCTACACCTTC	CSARGGRSGQSYTF
many	TRBV5-5	TRBJ1-5	-	TGTGCCAGCAGCTTGGAGACAGAGAATCAGCCCCAGCATTTT	CASSLETENQPQHF
many	TRBV5-1	TRBJ2-7	-	TGCGCCAGCAGCTTGTCGGCCAACGAGCAGTACTTC	CASSLSANEQYF
many	TRBV14	TRBJ1-1	TRBD1	TGTGCCAGCAGCCAAGAACGACAGGGGCTCGGGACTGAAGCTTTCTTT	CASSQERQGLGTEAFF
many	TRBV12-3/TRBV12-4	TRBJ2-3	TRBD2	TGTGCCAGCAGCCCTAGCAGGGGGCTAGCGGGGGGGCAGGCAGATACGCAGTATTTT	CASSPSRGLAGGQADTQYF
-	TRBV5-5	TRBJ2-5	TRBD2	TGTGCCAGCAGCCGAAGGCATCTAGCGGGGGAGGGGGAGACCCAGTACTTC	CASSRRHLAGEGETQYF
many	TRBV5-1	TRBJ2-4	-	TGCGCCAGCAGCTACCTGGGTCAAAACATTCAGTACTTC	CASSYLGQNIQYF
many	TRBV20-1	TRBJ1-4	-	TGCAGTGCTAGAAAAGGACAGTGGAATGAAAAACTGTTTTTT	CSARKGQWNEKLFF
many	TRBV7-8	TRBJ1-4	-	TGTGCCAGCAGCTTCGACAGACGTGAAAAACTGTTTTTT	CASSFDRREKLFF
many	TRBV5-5	TRBJ2-1	-	TGTGCCAGCAGCTTGGGTCCGGACAATGAGCAGTTCTTC	CASSLGPDNEQFF
few	TRBV20-1	TRBJ1-1	-	TGCAGTGCTAGAGGCCAGGGAGGCTTGAACACTGAAGCTTTCTTT	CSARGQGGLNTEAFF
many	TRBV7-8	TRBJ2-7	TRBD1	TGTGCCAGCAGCGTAGGGACAGGGTTCCCCTCGGGTACCTACGAGCAGTACTTC	CASSVGTGFPSGTYEQYF
many	TRBV28	TRBJ2-3	-	TGTGCCAGCAGTTTATTACCGGGACAAGATACGCAGTATTTT	CASSLLPGQDTQYF
many	TRBV6-2/TRBV6-3	TRBJ2-1	-	TGTGCCAGCACTACTAGCTCCTACAATGAGCAGTTCTTC	CASTTSSYNEQFF
many	TRBV12-3/TRBV12-4	TRBJ1-1	-	TGTGCCAGCAGCGGCACATGGGGGGACACTGAAGCTTTCTTT	CASSGTWGDTEAFF
many	TRBV20-1	TRBJ2-5	-	TGCAGTGCTAGTGGGCATGCGGAGACCCAGTACTTC	CSASGHAETQYF
many	TRBV7-2	TRBJ1-1	-	TGTGCCAGCAGCCCGGACAGCCCTGAAGCTTTCTTT	CASSPDSPEAFF
-	TRBV30	TRBJ2-1	-	TGTGCCTGGAGCGCCGGGACACTGAATGAGCAGTTCTTC	CAWSAGTLNEQFF
many	TRBV15	TRBJ2-1	-	TGTGCCACCAGCGGAGGACGGTACAATGAGCAGTTCTTC	CATSGGRYNEQFF
many	TRBV12-3/TRBV12-4	TRBJ2-3	-	TGTGCCAGCAGTTTAAGGTTGCGGGCAGATACGCAGTATTTT	CASSLRLRADTQYF
many	TRBV5-1	TRBJ1-2	TRBD1	TGCGCCAGCAGCTTGGTACAGGGGGACTATGGCTACACCTTC	CASSLVQGDYGYTF
many	TRBV20-1	TRBJ2-5	TRBD2	TGCAGTGCTAGAGATAGCGGGGGGGCCGAGACCCAGTACTTC	CSARDSGGAETQYF
many	TRBV20-1	TRBJ2-7	-	TGCAGTGCTAGAGATAACGGCTACGAGCAGTACTTC	CSARDNGYEQYF
many	TRBV11-2	TRBJ2-5	-	TGTGCCAGCAGCTCCGGGCCGCAAGAGACCCAGTACTTC	CASSSGPQETQYF
many	TRBV20-1	TRBJ2-3	-	TGCAGTGCTAACGCGGATAGCACAGATACGCAGTATTTT	CSANADSTDTQYF
many	TRBV14	TRBJ2-5	-	TGTGCCAGCAGCCAGGCAGGGAGGGAGACCCAGTACTTC	CASSQAGRETQYF
many	TRBV20-1	TRBJ2-5	TRBD2	TGCAGTGCTAGAGGGTCCACTAGCGGGGCGGGGGAGACCCAGTACTTC	CSARGSTSGAGETQYF
many	TRBV3-1	TRBJ1-2	-	TGTGCCAGCACCCCTGGCCGGACCGCCTATGGCTACACCTTC	CASTPGRTAYGYTF
many	TRBV6-5	TRBJ2-7	TRBD1	TGTGCCAGCAGTTTGGGGACAGGGACCTACGAGCAGTACTTC	CASSLGTGTYEQYF
many	TRBV5-5	TRBJ2-5	TRBD2	TGTGCCAGCAGCAACCCGGGACTATGGGGGGAGACCCAGTACTTC	CASSNPGLWGETQYF
many	TRBV7-2	TRBJ2-5	-	TGTGCCAGCAGCTATCAGGCGGGTCATGGCGAGACCCAGTACTTC	CASSYQAGHGETQYF
many	TRBV7-2	TRBJ2-3	-	TGTGCCAGCAGCTTCCGGGGGCCCAGCACAGATACGCAGTATTTT	CASSFRGPSTDTQYF